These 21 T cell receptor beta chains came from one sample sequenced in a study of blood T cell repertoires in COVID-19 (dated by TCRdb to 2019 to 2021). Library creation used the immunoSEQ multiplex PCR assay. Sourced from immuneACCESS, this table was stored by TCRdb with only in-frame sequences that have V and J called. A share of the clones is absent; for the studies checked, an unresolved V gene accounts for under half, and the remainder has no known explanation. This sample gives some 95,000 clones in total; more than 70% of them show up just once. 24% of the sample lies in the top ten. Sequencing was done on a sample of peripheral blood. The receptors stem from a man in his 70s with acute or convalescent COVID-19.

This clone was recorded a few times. The DNA for the CDR3 is TGTGCCAGCAGTGGGACCGGGACAGGGGGTGAAAAACTGTTTTTT. It translates to CASSGTGTGGEKLFF. This chain links TRBV2 with TRBJ1-4, with 11 positions matching TRBD1. Germline values: CDR1 SNHLY, CDR2 FYNNEI. The CDR3 is made up of 15 amino acids. V gave up 4 bases and J gave up 7 bases; unmatched junction bases: 5.

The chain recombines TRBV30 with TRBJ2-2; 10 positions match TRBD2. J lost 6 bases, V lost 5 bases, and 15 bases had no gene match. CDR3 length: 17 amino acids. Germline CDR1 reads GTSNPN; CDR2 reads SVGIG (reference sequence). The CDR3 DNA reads TGTGCCTGGGGAGTTGGGTGGAGCGGGAGGGCCTCCGGGGAGCTGTTTTTT. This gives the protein CAWGVGWSGRASGELFF.

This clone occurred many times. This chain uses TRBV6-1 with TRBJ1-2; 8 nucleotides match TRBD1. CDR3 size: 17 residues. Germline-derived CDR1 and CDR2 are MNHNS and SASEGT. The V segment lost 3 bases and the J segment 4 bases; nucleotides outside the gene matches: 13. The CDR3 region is CASSETQYRDRSYGYTF. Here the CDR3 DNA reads TGTGCCAGCAGTGAGACCCAATACCGGGACAGGAGCTATGGCTACACCTTC.

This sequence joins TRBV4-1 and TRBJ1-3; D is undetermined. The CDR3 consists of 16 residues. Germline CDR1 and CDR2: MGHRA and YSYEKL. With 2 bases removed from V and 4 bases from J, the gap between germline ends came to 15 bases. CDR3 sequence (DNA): TGCGCCAGCAGCCAAACTTCGGTCGTGAACGGAAACACCATATATTTT. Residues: CASSQTSVVNGNTIYF.

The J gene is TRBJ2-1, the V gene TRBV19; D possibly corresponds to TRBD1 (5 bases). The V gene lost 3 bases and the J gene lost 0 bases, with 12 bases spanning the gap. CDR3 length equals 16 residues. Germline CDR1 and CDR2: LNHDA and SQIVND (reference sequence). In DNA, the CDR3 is TGTGCCAGTAGTATGGGTTCGGACAACTCCTACAATGAGCAGTTCTTC. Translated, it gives CASSMGSDNSYNEQFF.

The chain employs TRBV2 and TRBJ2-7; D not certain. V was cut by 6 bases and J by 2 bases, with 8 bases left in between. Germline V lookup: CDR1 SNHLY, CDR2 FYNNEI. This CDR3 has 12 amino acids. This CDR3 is CASRAPPYEQYF. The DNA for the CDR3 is TGTGCCAGCAGGGCCCCCCCCTACGAGCAGTACTTC. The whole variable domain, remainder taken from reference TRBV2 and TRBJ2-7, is EPEVTQTPSHQVTQMGQEVILRCVPISNHLYFYWYRQILGQKVEFLVSFYNNEISEKSEIFDDQFSVERPDGSNFTLKIRSTKLEDSAMYFCASRAPPYEQYFGPGTRLTVT.

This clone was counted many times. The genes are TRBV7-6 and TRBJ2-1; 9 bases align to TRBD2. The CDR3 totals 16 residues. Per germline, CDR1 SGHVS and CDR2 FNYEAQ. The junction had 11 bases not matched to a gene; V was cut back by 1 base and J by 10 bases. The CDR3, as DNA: TGTGCCAGCAGCTTAGGGGGCGGGAGGGCCTTAGAGGAGCAGTTCTTC. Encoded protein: CASSLGGGRALEEQFF.

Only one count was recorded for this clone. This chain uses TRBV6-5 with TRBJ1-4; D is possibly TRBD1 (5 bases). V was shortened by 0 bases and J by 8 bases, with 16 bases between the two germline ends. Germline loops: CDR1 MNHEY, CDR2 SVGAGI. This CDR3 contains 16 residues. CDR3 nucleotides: TGTGCCAGCAGTTACTCGATGTCTGGGGCGGGGGAAAAACTGTTTTTT. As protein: CASSYSMSGAGEKLFF.

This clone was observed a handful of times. Here the CDR3 reads CASSLGGQGNYGYTF. The DNA for the CDR3 is TGCGCCAGCAGCTTGGGAGGACAGGGAAACTATGGCTACACCTTC. The V gene is TRBV5-1, the J gene TRBJ1-2, with 8 bases matching TRBD1. Germline values: CDR1 SGHRS, CDR2 YFSETQ. With 0 bases clipped from V and 2 bases from J, the junction kept 3 bases outside the gene matches. The CDR3 runs to 15 residues.

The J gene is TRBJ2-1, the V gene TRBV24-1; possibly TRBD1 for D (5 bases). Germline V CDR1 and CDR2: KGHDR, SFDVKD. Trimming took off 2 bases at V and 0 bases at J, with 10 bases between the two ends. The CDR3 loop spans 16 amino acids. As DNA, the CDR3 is TGTGCCACCAGTGATTCGGACATCCGCTCCTACAATGAGCAGTTCTTC. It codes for CATSDSDIRSYNEQFF.

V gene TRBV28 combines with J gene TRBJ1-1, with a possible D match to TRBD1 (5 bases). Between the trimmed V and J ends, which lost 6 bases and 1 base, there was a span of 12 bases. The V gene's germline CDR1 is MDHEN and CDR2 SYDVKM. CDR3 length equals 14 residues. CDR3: CASRPGGTNTEAFF. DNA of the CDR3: TGTGCCAGCAGGCCCGGGGGGACGAACACTGAAGCTTTCTTT.

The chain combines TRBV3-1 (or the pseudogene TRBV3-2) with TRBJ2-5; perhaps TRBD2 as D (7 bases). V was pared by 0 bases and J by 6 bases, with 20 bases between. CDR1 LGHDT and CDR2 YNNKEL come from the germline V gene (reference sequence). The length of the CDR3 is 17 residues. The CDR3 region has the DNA TGTGCCAGCAGCCAAGATCAACCTAGCTGGGGGGGGCAGACCCAGTACTTC. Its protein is CASSQDQPSWGGQTQYF.

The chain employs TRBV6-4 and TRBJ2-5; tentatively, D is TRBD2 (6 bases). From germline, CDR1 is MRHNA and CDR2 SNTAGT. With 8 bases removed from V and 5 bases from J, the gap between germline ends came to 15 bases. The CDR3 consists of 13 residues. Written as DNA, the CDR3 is TGTGCCAGCTCCCGGGACCGGGGGGAGACCCAGTACTTC. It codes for CASSRDRGETQYF.

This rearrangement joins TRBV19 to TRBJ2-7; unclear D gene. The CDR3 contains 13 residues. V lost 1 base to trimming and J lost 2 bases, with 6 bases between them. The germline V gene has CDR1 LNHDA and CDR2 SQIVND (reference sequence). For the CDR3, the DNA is TGTGCCAGTAGTATAGTTGTAGCCTACGAGCAGTACTTC. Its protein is CASSIVVAYEQYF.

CDR3 nucleotide sequence: TGCAGCGTTGGCCGCGGGACAGGAAGTGGGAACAATGAGCAGTTCTTC. Translated, it gives CSVGRGTGSGNNEQFF. V and J are TRBV29-1 and TRBJ2-1; TRBD1 matches at 8 bases. Germline V gives CDR1 SQVTM, CDR2 ANQGSEA. Trimming cost V 4 bases and J 5 bases; bases outside gene matches: 13. The CDR3 totals 16 residues.

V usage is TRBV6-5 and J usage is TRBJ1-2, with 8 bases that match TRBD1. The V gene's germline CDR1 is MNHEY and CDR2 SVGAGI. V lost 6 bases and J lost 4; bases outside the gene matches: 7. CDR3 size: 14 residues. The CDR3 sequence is CASRQGDSFYGYTF. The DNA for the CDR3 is TGTGCCAGCAGACAGGGGGACTCCTTCTATGGCTACACCTTC.

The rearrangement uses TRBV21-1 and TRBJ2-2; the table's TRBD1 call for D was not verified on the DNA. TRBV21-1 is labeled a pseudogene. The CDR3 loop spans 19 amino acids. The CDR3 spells CASSLYMGVRGQGTGELFF. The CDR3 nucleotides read TGTGCCAGCAGCCTTTACATGGGGGTCAGGGGGCAGGGAACCGGGGAGCTGTTTTTT.

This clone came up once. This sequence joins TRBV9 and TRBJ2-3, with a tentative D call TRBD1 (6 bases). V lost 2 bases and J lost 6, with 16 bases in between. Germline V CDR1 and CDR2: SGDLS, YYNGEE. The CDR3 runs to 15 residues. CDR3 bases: TGTGCCAGCAGCGTTTCCGCAGGGGCAGAGGATACGCAGTATTTT. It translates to CASSVSAGAEDTQYF.

CDR3 residues: CASSARGDSGNTIYF. The CDR3 DNA is TGTGCCAGCAGCGCCCGGGGGGACTCTGGAAACACCATATATTTT. The chain employs TRBV9 and TRBJ1-3; tentatively, D is TRBD1 (5 bases). The germline gives CDR1 SGDLS, CDR2 YYNGEE. The V gene lost 3 bases and the J gene lost 0 bases, with 10 bases spanning the gap. CDR3 length: 15 amino acids. Supplemented by reference TRBV9 and TRBJ1-3, the full variable domain reads DSGVTQTPKHLITATGQRVTLRCSPRSGDLSVYWYQQSLDQGLQFLIQYYNGEERAKGNILERFSAQQFPDLHSELNLSSLELGDSALYFCASSARGDSGNTIYFGEGSWLTVV.

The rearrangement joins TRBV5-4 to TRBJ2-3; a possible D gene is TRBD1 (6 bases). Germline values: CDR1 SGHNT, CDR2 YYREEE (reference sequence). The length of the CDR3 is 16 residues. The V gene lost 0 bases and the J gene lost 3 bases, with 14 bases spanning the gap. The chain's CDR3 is CASSLASNRATDTQYF. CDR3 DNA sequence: TGTGCCAGCAGCTTGGCGTCAAACAGGGCGACAGATACGCAGTATTTT.

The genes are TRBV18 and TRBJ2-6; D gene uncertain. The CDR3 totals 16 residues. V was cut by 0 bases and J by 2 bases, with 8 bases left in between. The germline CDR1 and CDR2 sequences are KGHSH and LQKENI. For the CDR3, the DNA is TGTGCCAGCTCACCACCGAACGGAGCTGGGGCCAACGTCCTGACTTTC. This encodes CASSPPNGAGANVLTF.